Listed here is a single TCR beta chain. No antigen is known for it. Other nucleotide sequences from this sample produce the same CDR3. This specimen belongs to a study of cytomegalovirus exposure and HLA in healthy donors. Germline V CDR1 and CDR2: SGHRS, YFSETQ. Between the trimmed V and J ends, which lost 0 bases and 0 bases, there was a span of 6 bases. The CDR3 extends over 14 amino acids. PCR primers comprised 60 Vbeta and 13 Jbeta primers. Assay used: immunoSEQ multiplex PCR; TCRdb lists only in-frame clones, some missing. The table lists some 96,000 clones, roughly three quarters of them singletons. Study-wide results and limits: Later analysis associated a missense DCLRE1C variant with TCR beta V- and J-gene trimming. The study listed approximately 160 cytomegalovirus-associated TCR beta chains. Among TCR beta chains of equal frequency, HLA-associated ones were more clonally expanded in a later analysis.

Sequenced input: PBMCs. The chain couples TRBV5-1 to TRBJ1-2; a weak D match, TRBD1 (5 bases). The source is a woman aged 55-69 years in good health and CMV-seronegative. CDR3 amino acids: CASSLGQPNYGYTF. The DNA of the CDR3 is TGCGCCAGCAGCTTGGGACAGCCTAACTATGGCTACACCTTC.